Listed here are 15 T cell receptor beta chains from one sample, sequenced in a study of cytomegalovirus exposure and HLA in healthy donors. Use of 60 Vbeta and 13 Jbeta primers characterized the PCR. Clones were read by immunoSEQ multiplex PCR, and TCRdb kept only the in-frame ones, dropping some. In the table there are 150,000 to 200,000 clones, around two thirds of which are singletons. The specimen sequenced was PBMCs. The receptors originated from a man aged 35-49 years in good health and CMV-seronegative.

J is TRBJ1-1 and V is TRBV5-1; possibly TRBD1 for D (5 bases). CDR3 length: 14 residues. Germline V gene sequence: CDR1 SGHRS, CDR2 YFSETQ. The ends were cut back, 3 bases at V and 4 bases at J, with 13 bases in the middle. This chain's CDR3 is CASSYQGVATEAFF. The CDR3 bases are TGCGCCAGCAGCTACCAGGGTGTCGCCACTGAAGCTTTCTTT.

The J gene is TRBJ2-3, the V gene TRBV19; weak D call: TRBD2 (6 bases). The germline V and J ends were trimmed by 7 bases and 3 bases, with 14 bases remaining between them. Germline CDR1 LNHDA, CDR2 SQIVND (reference sequence). This CDR3 contains 14 residues. The CDR3 DNA reads TGTGCCAGTATGACGACGGGAGTGACAGATACGCAGTATTTT. This encodes CASMTTGVTDTQYF.

The chain links TRBV7-9 to TRBJ1-4; D gene unclear. Trimming removed 1 base from V and 0 bases from J, with 9 bases in between. Germline CDR1 reads SEHNR; CDR2 reads FQNEAQ (reference sequence). The CDR3 is 16 residues long. This chain's CDR3 is CASSLVVGSTNEKLFF. The CDR3 DNA follows: TGTGCCAGCAGCTTAGTGGTCGGTTCAACTAATGAAAAACTGTTTTTT.

The chain links TRBV19 to TRBJ2-1; TRBD1 matches 9 bases. This CDR3 has 15 amino acids. The J segment lost 0 bases and the V segment lost 8 bases, leaving 5 bases of the junction unmatched. Germline CDR1 and CDR2: LNHDA and SQIVND (reference sequence). CDR3 in DNA: TGTGCCAGTTCGCTACAGGGGGCCTCCTACAATGAGCAGTTCTTC. This encodes CASSLQGASYNEQFF.

V is TRBV19 and J is TRBJ1-4, with TRBD1 matching over 8 bases. This CDR3 is 15 amino acids long. Looked up from germline, CDR1 is LNHDA and CDR2 is SQIVND (reference sequence). Trimming took 8 bases from V and 7 from J; bases not matched to a gene: 12. This chain's CDR3 is CASRQGQGGAEKLFF. The CDR3 DNA follows: TGTGCCAGTCGCCAAGGACAGGGCGGCGCTGAAAAACTGTTTTTT.

The rearrangement joins TRBV2 to TRBJ2-1; 8 nucleotides align to TRBD1. V shed 3 bases and J 6 bases; nucleotides not matched to a gene: 7. Germline V CDR1 and CDR2: SNHLY, FYNNEI. This CDR3 has 15 residues. The CDR3 DNA reads as TGTGCCAGCAGTGATGGTTCAGGGGGCCTCAATGAGCAGTTCTTC. Translated, it gives CASSDGSGGLNEQFF.

The rearrangement uses TRBV5-1 and TRBJ2-3; TRBD1 is a possible D gene (6 bases). The germline CDR1 and CDR2 sequences are SGHRS and YFSETQ. Trimming left V 0 bases short and J 3 bases short, with 14 bases between. This CDR3 is 16 amino acids long. This chain's CDR3 is CASSLVQTGETDTQYF. The CDR3, as DNA: TGCGCCAGCAGCTTGGTCCAGACAGGTGAAACAGATACGCAGTATTTT.

The genes are TRBV14 and TRBJ2-4; D unresolved. Deletions cut 1 base from V and 8 bases from J, with 12 bases between. Germline V lookup: CDR1 SGHDN, CDR2 FVKESK. The CDR3 has 14 amino acids. The CDR3 bases are TGTGCCAGCAGCCAAGCTTGGAGTTCGGACATTCAGTACTTC. Translation: CASSQAWSSDIQYF.

CDR3: CASSLGAPVNEQFF. CDR3 DNA sequence: TGTGCCAGCAGCTTAGGGGCCCCAGTCAATGAGCAGTTCTTC. The chain combines TRBV7-6 with TRBJ2-1; no firm D call. Per germline, CDR1 SGHVS and CDR2 FNYEAQ. Trimming removed 1 base at V and 6 bases at J, with 10 bases between. The CDR3 has 14 residues.

The CDR3 DNA follows: TGTGCCAGCAGCTTCCTAGCGGGAGCTAGTGAGCAGTTCTTC. This gives the protein CASSFLAGASEQFF. This sequence joins TRBV7-3 and TRBJ2-1; 10 bases are a match to TRBD2. The ends lost 3 bases at V and 9 bases at J; junction bases unmatched: 5. Looked up from germline, CDR1 is SGHTA and CDR2 is FQGTGA. The CDR3 contains 14 residues.

The rearrangement uses TRBV19 and TRBJ2-7; the D is unclear. This CDR3 has 14 amino acids. Germline assignment: CDR1 LNHDA and CDR2 SQIVND (reference sequence). Trimming removed 0 bases at V and 2 bases at J, with 8 bases between. The CDR3 DNA sequence: TGTGCCAGTAGTATAGAGGCCAGTACCTACGAGCAGTACTTC. Translating it yields CASSIEASTYEQYF.

This chain uses TRBV19 with TRBJ2-7; tentatively, D is TRBD2 (6 bases). The V end lost 6 bases, the J end lost 3 bases, and 9 bases lay between the germline ends. The germline CDR1 and CDR2 sequences are LNHDA and SQIVND (reference sequence). This CDR3 spans 12 amino acids. CDR3 sequence (DNA): TGTGCCAGTAGCCAGGGAGGCTACGAGCAGTACTTC. Translating it yields CASSQGGYEQYF.

The genes are TRBV5-1 and TRBJ2-3, with D perhaps matching TRBD2 (5 bases). CDR1 and CDR2 from the germline V gene are SGHRS and YFSETQ. Trimming took off 4 bases at V and 6 bases at J, with 12 bases between the two ends. CDR3 length: 13 amino acids. CDR3 sequence reads: CASSLLTRDTQYF. The CDR3 DNA sequence: TGCGCCAGCAGCCTCCTCACTAGGGATACGCAGTATTTT.

J is TRBJ1-2 and V is TRBV7-8; 9 bases align to TRBD1. V lost 2 bases to trimming and J lost 3 bases; unmatched junction nucleotides: 1. CDR1 is SGHVS, CDR2 FQNEAQ, per germline. The CDR3 sequence is 14 residues long. CDR3 nucleotide sequence: TGTGCCAGCAGCTTACGACAGGGGGACTATGGCTACACCTTC. As protein: CASSLRQGDYGYTF. Together with reference TRBV7-8 and TRBJ1-2, the CDR3 gives the full variable domain: GAGVSQSPRYKVAKRGQDVALRCDPISGHVSLFWYQQALGQGPEFLTYFQNEAQLDKSGLPSDRFFAERPEGSVSTLKIQRTQQEDSAVYLCASSLRQGDYGYTFGSGTRLTVV.

The CDR3 nucleotides are TGTGCCAGCAGTTATTTAGCGGCTGCCTACGAGCAGTACTTC. Translation gives CASSYLAAAYEQYF. The chain employs TRBV6-6 and TRBJ2-7; D perhaps matches TRBD2 (6 bases). V was shortened by 3 bases and J by 2 bases, with 11 bases between the two germline ends. Germline CDR1 MNHNY, CDR2 SVGAGI (reference sequence). This CDR3 contains 14 residues.